This T cell receptor beta chain was recovered during a study of PD-L1 blockade in urothelial cancer. Study-wide background: Blood drawn 3 weeks (second dose) and 6 weeks after treatment start was analyzed. Across blood samples, T cells had a median count of about 140,000.

Concerning this clone: Its antigen is not known.

Overall study results and limits: In blood sampled pretreatment, TCR clonality below the median predicted better survival.

In each PCR, synthetic TCR analog templates were spiked in. Some clones are missing from TCRdb's copy, which holds only in-frame ones; the method was immunoSEQ multiplex PCR. The sample comprises 45,000 to 60,000 clones, approximately 80% of which are singletons, and 5.8% rests with the top ten. J lost 7 bases, V lost 0 bases, and 1 base had no gene match. The germline V gene has CDR1 SGDLS and CDR2 YYNGEE. This CDR3 has 13 amino acids. The source is a man between 35 and 55 years old with urothelial cancer. The sample was PBMCs, taken around atezolizumab (anti-PD-L1) treatment. The genes are TRBV9 and TRBJ1-5, with 7 bases aligning to TRBD1. CDR3 in amino acids: CASSVGTGQPQHF. The CDR3 DNA is TGTGCCAGCAGCGTAGGGACAGGACAGCCCCAGCATTTT.